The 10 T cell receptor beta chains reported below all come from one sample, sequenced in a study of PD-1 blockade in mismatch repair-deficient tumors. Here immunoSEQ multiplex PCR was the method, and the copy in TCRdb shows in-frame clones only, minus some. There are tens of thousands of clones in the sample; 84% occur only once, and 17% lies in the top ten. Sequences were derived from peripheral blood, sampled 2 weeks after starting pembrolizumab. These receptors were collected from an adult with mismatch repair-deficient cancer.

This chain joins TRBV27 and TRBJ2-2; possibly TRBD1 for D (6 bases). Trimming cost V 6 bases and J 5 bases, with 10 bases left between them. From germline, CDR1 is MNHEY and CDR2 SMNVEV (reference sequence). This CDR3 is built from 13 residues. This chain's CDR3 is CASSPQGTGELFF. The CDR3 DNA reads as TGTGCCAGCAGCCCACAGGGTACCGGGGAGCTGTTTTTT.

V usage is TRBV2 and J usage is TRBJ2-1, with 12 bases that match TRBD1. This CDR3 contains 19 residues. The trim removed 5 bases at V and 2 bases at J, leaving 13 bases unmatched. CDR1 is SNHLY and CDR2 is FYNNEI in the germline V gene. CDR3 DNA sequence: TGTGCCAGCAGTACAGACTCAAACCGGGACAGGGGGCCCTACAATGAGCAGTTCTTC. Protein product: CASSTDSNRDRGPYNEQFF.

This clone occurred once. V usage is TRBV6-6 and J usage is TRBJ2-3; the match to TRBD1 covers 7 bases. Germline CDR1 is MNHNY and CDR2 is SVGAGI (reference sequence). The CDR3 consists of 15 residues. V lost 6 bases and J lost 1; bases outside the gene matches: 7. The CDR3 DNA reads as TGTGCCAGCAGCGACAGGGTGTGGGGCACAGATACGCAGTATTTT. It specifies CASSDRVWGTDTQYF.

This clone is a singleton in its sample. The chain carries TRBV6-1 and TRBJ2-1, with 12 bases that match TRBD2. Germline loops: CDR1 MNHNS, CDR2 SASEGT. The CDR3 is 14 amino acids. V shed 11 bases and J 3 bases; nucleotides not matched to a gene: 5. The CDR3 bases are TGTGCCGCGCTAGCGGGAGGGGGCTACAATGAGCAGTTCTTC. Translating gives CAALAGGGYNEQFF.

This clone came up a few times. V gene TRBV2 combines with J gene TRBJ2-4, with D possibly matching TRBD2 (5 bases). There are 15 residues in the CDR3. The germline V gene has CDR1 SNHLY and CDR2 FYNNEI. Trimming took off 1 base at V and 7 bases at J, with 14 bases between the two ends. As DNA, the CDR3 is TGTGCCAGCAGTGAAGACCGAACCACTAGGAACATTCAGTACTTC. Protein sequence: CASSEDRTTRNIQYF.

The CDR3 DNA reads TGTGCCTGGAGGGGACAGGGGGCTAGGACCGGGGAGCTGTTTTTT. The encoded protein is CAWRGQGARTGELFF. The chain combines TRBV30 with TRBJ2-2, with 12 bases identical to TRBD1. The CDR3 extends over 15 amino acids. Germline lookup yields CDR1 GTSNPN and CDR2 SVGIG (reference sequence). With 3 bases clipped from V and 5 bases from J, the junction kept 4 bases outside the gene matches.

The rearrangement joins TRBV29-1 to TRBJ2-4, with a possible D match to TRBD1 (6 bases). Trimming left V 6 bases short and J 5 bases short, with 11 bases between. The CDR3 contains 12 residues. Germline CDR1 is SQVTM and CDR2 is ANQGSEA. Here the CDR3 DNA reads TGCAGCGTGAGACAGGAGGAAAACATTCAGTACTTC. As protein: CSVRQEENIQYF.

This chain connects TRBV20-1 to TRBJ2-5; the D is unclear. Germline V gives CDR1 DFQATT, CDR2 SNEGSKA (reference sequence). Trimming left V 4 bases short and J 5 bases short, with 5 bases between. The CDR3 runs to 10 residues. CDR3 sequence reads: CSAKTETQYF. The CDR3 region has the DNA TGCAGTGCTAAAACGGAGACCCAGTACTTC.

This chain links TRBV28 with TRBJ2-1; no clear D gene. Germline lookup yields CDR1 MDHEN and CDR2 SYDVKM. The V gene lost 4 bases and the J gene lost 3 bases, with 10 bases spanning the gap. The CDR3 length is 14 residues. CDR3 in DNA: TGTGCCAGCAGTTCACGCGGAGTCTACAATGAGCAGTTCTTC. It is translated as CASSSRGVYNEQFF.

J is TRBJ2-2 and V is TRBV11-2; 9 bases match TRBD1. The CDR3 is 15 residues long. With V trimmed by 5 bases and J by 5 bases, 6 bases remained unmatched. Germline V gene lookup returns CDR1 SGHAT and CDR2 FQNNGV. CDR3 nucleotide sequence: TGTGCCAGCAGCCGTCCCGGGACAGGGACCGGGGAGCTGTTTTTT. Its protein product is CASSRPGTGTGELFF.